The rows below give T cell receptor beta chains drawn from one sample of a study of blood T cell repertoires in COVID-19. Method: immunoSEQ multiplex PCR; TCRdb's copy keeps in-frame clones and lacks some. The sample yields 120,000 or so clones, 71% seen once. The sequencing sample was made of peripheral blood. Source of these receptors: a human donor with acute or convalescent COVID-19. The donor label of this sample is uncertain. CDR3s include the opening cysteine and the closing phenylalanine or tryptophan. D genes are given only for firm matches. The listing skips clone size in some rows; elsewhere it reads once, few, many or a size class.

TRBV27	NA	TRBJ2-3	NA	TGTGCCAGCACTCCAGATACGCAGTATTTT	CASTPDTQYF
TRBV6-1	TRBD1	TRBJ2-2	few	TGTGCCAGCAGTGACAGGGGGCGGACCGGGGAGCTGTTTTTT	CASSDRGRTGELFF
TRBV6-5	NA	TRBJ1-2	NA	TGTGCCAGCAGTTACCGCCGGTACAGGATTGATGGCTACACCTTC	CASSYRRYRIDGYTF
TRBV10-3	NA	TRBJ1-2	NA	TGTGCCATCAGTGATATGGCAGGTATTGATGGCTACACCTTC	CAISDMAGIDGYTF
TRBV27	TRBD2	TRBJ2-1	NA	TGTGCCAGCAGTTTGAGGTTCGTAGCGGGGGGCCTAAACAATGAGCAGTTCTTC	CASSLRFVAGGLNNEQFF
TRBV3-1/TRBV3-2	NA	TRBJ2-5	NA	TGTGCCAGCAGCCCTGGGGGGTGGGAGACCCAGTACTTC	CASSPGGWETQYF
TRBV28	NA	TRBJ1-4	NA	TGTGCCAGCAGGAAAGGAGGGGATGAAAAACTGTTTTTT	CASRKGGDEKLFF
TRBV6-5	TRBD1	TRBJ1-2	NA	TGTGCCAGCACCCGGACAGGGGCCGGGGACTATGGCTACACCTTC	CASTRTGAGDYGYTF
TRBV6-5	NA	TRBJ1-1	NA	TGTGCCAGCACTAACGGGAGAATGAACACTGAAGCTTTCTTT	CASTNGRMNTEAFF
TRBV19	TRBD1	TRBJ1-4	few	TGTGCCAGTAGTCCGGGACAGGGAACAACTAATGAAAAACTGTTTTTT	CASSPGQGTTNEKLFF
TRBV19	NA	TRBJ1-5	NA	TGTGCCAGTAGTGTCGCGGGGTGGAATCAGCCCCAGCATTTT	CASSVAGWNQPQHF
TRBV6-6	NA	TRBJ2-3	NA	TGTGCCAGCAGTTACGTTACAGGGTACACAGATACGCAGTATTTT	CASSYVTGYTDTQYF
TRBV10-1	NA	TRBJ2-4	few	TGCGCCAGCAGGTCAACAGGGCTTCTTCTAGCCAAAAACATTCAGTACTTC	CASRSTGLLLAKNIQYF
TRBV30	NA	TRBJ1-2	NA	TGTGCCTGGAGTGTAATACAGTTGGACAGCCTCTATGGCTACACCTTC	CAWSVIQLDSLYGYTF
TRBV28	NA	TRBJ2-6	NA	TGTGCCAGCAGTTTTCAAGCGGGGGCCAACGTCCTGACTTTC	CASSFQAGANVLTF
TRBV11-2	NA	TRBJ1-2	once	TGTGCCAGCAGCCCCCGGGAGTCCTATGGCTACACCTTC	CASSPRESYGYTF
TRBV5-6	TRBD1	TRBJ2-7	NA	TGTGCCAGCAGCAGAAGGGACAGTCCAGCCCACGAGCAGTACTTC	CASSRRDSPAHEQYF
TRBV6-2/TRBV6-3	NA	TRBJ1-5	once	TGTGCCAGCAGTTACTCCCTCCGGGGAGTAAGCAATCAGCCCCAGCATTTT	CASSYSLRGVSNQPQHF
TRBV5-1	NA	TRBJ1-4	NA	TGCGCCAGCAGCACCCTCTCCAGTGCTAATGAAAAACTGTTTTTT	CASSTLSSANEKLFF
TRBV19	NA	TRBJ1-4	few	TGTGCCAGTAGCCGGGACACTGCGACTAATGAAAAACTGTTTTTT	CASSRDTATNEKLFF
TRBV12-5	TRBD1	TRBJ1-1	NA	TGTGCTAGTGGTTTGGTACAAGGCCAGGGGGCCAGAGCTTTCTTT	CASGLVQGQGARAFF
TRBV4-1	TRBD2	TRBJ2-3	NA	TGCGCCAGCAGCCGACAACTAGCGGGGGGGCCGGTTACGCAGTATTTT	CASSRQLAGGPVTQYF
TRBV6-5	TRBD2	TRBJ2-5	NA	TGTGCCAGCAGTTACCGTAGTAGCGGGGGGGCGCAGACCCAGTACTTC	CASSYRSSGGAQTQYF
TRBV19	TRBD1	TRBJ1-5	NA	TGTGCCAGCTGTACTAAAGGGGGCGGGAGCAATCAGCCCCAGCATTTT	CASCTKGGGSNQPQHF
TRBV28	NA	TRBJ1-4	NA	TGTGCCAGCAGGCGGACAAGGATGCGCGAAAAACTGTTTTTT	CASRRTRMREKLFF
TRBV5-6	TRBD1	TRBJ1-2	few	TGTGCCAGCAGCTCCCGGGACAGGGGTCCCCGAGACTATGGCTACACCTTC	CASSSRDRGPRDYGYTF
TRBV6-5	TRBD1	TRBJ1-6	once	TGTGCCAGTAGGGACAGGGGGGATTCACCCCTCCACTTT	CASRDRGDSPLHF
TRBV6-2/TRBV6-3	TRBD2	TRBJ2-7	medium-sized	TGTGCCAGCAGTTACTCGACTAGCGGGGGGTACGAGCAGTACTTC	CASSYSTSGGYEQYF
TRBV19	NA	TRBJ2-7	many	TGTGCCAGTAGTATAGGGGACTCGGACTACGAGCAGTACTTC	CASSIGDSDYEQYF
TRBV29-1	NA	TRBJ1-5	NA	TGCAGCGTGGCAGACAGTTACAATCAGCCCCAGCATTTT	CSVADSYNQPQHF
TRBV7-6	NA	TRBJ2-3	few	TGTGCCAGCAGCTTAGAGGGGTACACAGATACGCAGTATTTT	CASSLEGYTDTQYF
TRBV12-5	NA	TRBJ2-7	few	TGTGCTAGCAAGACAATGAACGCCTACGAGCAGTACTTC	CASKTMNAYEQYF
TRBV11-2	TRBD1	TRBJ1-5	NA	TGTGCCAGCAGTTCTACAGGGGGCGGCAATCAGCCCCAGCATTTT	CASSSTGGGNQPQHF
TRBV2	TRBD1	TRBJ1-6	once	TGTGCCAGCAGATCCGGGACAGGGGGGAATTCACCCCTCCACTTT	CASRSGTGGNSPLHF
TRBV5-6	NA	TRBJ1-5	few	TGTGCCAGCAGCTCGACAGTTAGGGCCAATCAGCCCCAGCATTTT	CASSSTVRANQPQHF
TRBV27	NA	TRBJ1-5	once	TGTGCCAGCAGTGAATCCCAGGGAAGGAGAGAGCCCCAGCATTTT	CASSESQGRREPQHF
TRBV20-1	NA	TRBJ1-1	NA	TGCAGTGCTAGTCGGCAGGCTGAAGCTTTCTTT	CSASRQAEAFF
TRBV7-8	TRBD1	TRBJ1-6	NA	TGTGCCAGCAGCCCTAGAATTACACAGGGGGGCTTTAGGTCACCCCTCCACTTT	CASSPRITQGGFRSPLHF
TRBV7-8	NA	TRBJ1-4	NA	TGTGCCAGCAGCGGTTCCGGGAGCTTCAATGAAAAACTGTTTTTT	CASSGSGSFNEKLFF
TRBV6-5	TRBD1	TRBJ1-1	NA	TGTGCCAGCAGTTACCAGGGGGGCACTGAAGCTTTCTTT	CASSYQGGTEAFF
TRBV6-5	TRBD1	TRBJ2-7	NA	TGTGCCAGCAGTCCCCGGGACAGGGGCGACGAGCAGTACTTC	CASSPRDRGDEQYF
TRBV6-1	NA	TRBJ2-1	NA	TGTGCCAGCAGTGACCAGGGTCCCTCCTACAATGAGCAGTTCTTC	CASSDQGPSYNEQFF
TRBV10-2	NA	TRBJ2-5	NA	TGCGCCAGCTTAAAGGGGGCGGGGGAGACCCAGTACTTC	CASLKGAGETQYF
TRBV19	NA	TRBJ1-2	NA	TGTGCCAGTAGTACCCCGGGATACTCTAACTATGGCTACACCTTC	CASSTPGYSNYGYTF
TRBV6-5	NA	TRBJ1-3	NA	TGTGCCAGCAGTACCGGGGTCGGAAACACCATATATTTT	CASSTGVGNTIYF
TRBV12-5	NA	TRBJ1-5	NA	TGTGCTAGTGGTTTGGGGCCAGGGACTCTGCGCAATCAGCCCCAGCATTTT	CASGLGPGTLRNQPQHF
TRBV19	NA	TRBJ1-1	once	TGTGCCAGTAGTCCGGCAGGGATAACTGAAGCTTTCTTT	CASSPAGITEAFF
TRBV30	NA	TRBJ1-1	once	TGTGCCTGGAGTTTAGAGGGATCGAACACTGAAGCTTTCTTT	CAWSLEGSNTEAFF
TRBV7-9	NA	TRBJ2-2	NA	TGTGCCAGCTCAATTGGAGCCGGGGAGCTGTTTTTT	CASSIGAGELFF
TRBV18	NA	TRBJ1-1	few	TGTGCCAGCTCACCAGGGAGGGGGTTCACTGAAGCTTTCTTT	CASSPGRGFTEAFF
TRBV7-9	TRBD2	TRBJ2-3	NA	TGTGCCAGCAGCTTAGTGCGGGGGGGGCCATGGACGCAGTATTTT	CASSLVRGGPWTQYF
TRBV7-3	NA	TRBJ1-1	NA	TGTGCCAGCAGCCAACTTCCAGGGGCGACTGAAGCTTTCTTT	CASSQLPGATEAFF
TRBV27	TRBD2	TRBJ2-1	NA	TGTGCCAGCAGTTTTGGAACCGGGGGGGTTTACAATGAGCAGTTCTTC	CASSFGTGGVYNEQFF
TRBV5-1	NA	TRBJ1-1	medium-sized	TGCGCCAGCAGCAGTTTCAGGTCGATTGACACTGAAGCTTTCTTT	CASSSFRSIDTEAFF